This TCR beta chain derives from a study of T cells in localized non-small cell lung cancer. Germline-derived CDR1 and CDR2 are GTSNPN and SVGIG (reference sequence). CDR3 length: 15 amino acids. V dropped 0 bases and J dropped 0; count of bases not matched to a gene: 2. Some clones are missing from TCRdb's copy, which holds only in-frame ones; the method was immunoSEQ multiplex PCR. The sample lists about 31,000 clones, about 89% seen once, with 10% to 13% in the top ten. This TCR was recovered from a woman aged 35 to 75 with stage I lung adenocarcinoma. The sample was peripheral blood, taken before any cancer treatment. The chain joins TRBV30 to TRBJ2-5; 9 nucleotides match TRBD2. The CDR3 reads CAWSVLAGYQETQYF. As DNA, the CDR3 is TGTGCCTGGAGTGTACTAGCGGGCTACCAAGAGACCCAGTACTTC.